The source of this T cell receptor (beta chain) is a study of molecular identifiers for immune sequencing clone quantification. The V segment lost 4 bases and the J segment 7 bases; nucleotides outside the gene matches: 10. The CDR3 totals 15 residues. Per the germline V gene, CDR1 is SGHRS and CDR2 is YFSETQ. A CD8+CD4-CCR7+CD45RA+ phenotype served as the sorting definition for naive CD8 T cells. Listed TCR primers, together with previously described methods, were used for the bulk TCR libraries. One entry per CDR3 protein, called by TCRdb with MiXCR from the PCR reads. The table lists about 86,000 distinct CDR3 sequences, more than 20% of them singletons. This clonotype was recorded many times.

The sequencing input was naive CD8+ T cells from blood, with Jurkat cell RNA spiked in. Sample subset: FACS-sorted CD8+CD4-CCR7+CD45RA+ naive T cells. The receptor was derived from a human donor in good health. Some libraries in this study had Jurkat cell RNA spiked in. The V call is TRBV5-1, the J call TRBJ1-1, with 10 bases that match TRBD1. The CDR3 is CASSPGTGEWVEAFF. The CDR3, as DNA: TGCGCCAGCAGCCCCGGGACAGGGGAATGGGTTGAAGCTTTCTTT.